This T cell receptor (beta chain) was recovered during a study of CD8+CD57+ T cells in acquired aplastic anemia. Study-wide context: Quantities of DNA derived from sorted CD4+ and CD8+ cells averaged approximately 3 ug. Study findings and constraints: Over 25 CD8+ CDR3 sequences occurred in both the patients and the controls.

CDR3 length equals 11 residues. Germline V gene sequence: CDR1 SNHLY, CDR2 FYNNEI. V gave up 8 bases and J gave up 7 bases, with 11 bases separating them. By flow cytometry, patients selected for sequencing had shown an expansion of CD8+CD57+ cells. For CDR3 and TCR beta VDJ profiling, genomic DNA was the template used. TCRdb reprocessed the reads via MiXCR and lists one record per CDR3 protein. This table holds hundreds of thousands of distinct CDR3 sequences, less than 35% found once. This clonotype was found many times. The antigen remains undetermined. Sample: sorted CD4+, CD8+, or CD8+CD57+ T cells (not recorded which) from PBMCs. This receptor was identified in a human donor with aplastic anemia. The chain is built from TRBV2 and TRBJ1-2; D unresolved. The DNA of the CDR3 is TGTGCCAGCGGGTGGCCTTTTGGCTACACCTTC. It specifies CASGWPFGYTF. The entire variable domain, with the rest obtained from reference TRBV2 and TRBJ1-2, is as follows: EPEVTQTPSHQVTQMGQEVILRCVPISNHLYFYWYRQILGQKVEFLVSFYNNEISEKSEIFDDQFSVERPDGSNFTLKIRSTKLEDSAMYFCASGWPFGYTFGSGTRLTVV.